These T cell receptor beta chains were read from a single sample in a study of cytomegalovirus exposure and HLA in healthy donors. Clones were sequenced by immunoSEQ multiplex PCR, and TCRdb holds only the in-frame ones, with some missing. The sample has about 190,000 clones, roughly four fifths seen once; the top ten hold less than 4%. The specimen was PBMCs. Every receptor here comes from a woman aged 25 to 45 in good health and CMV-seropositive. The CDR3 runs from the conserved cysteine through the conserved F or W. A D gene is named only where the DNA matches it firmly. Only some rows state a clone size, as once, few, many or a class for expanded clones.

D gene: TRBD1
clone size: -
J gene: TRBJ2-1
CDR3 length: 15
V gene: TRBV6-1
CDR3 protein: CASSDRTGGRDEQFF
CDR3 DNA: TGTGCCAGCAGTGATAGGACAGGGGGCAGGGATGAGCAGTTCTTC

D gene: TRBD1
clone size: -
J gene: TRBJ1-3
CDR3 length: 19
V gene: TRBV28
CDR3 protein: CASNRRRGGTGVTGNTIYF
CDR3 DNA: TGTGCCAGCAATCGGCGTCGCGGCGGGACAGGGGTTACTGGAAACACCATATATTTT

D gene: TRBD1
clone size: -
J gene: TRBJ2-7
CDR3 length: 13
V gene: TRBV29-1
CDR3 protein: CSVEGQGGYEQYF
CDR3 DNA: TGCAGCGTTGAAGGACAGGGGGGGTACGAGCAGTACTTC

D gene: TRBD2
clone size: -
J gene: TRBJ2-7
CDR3 length: 19
V gene: TRBV15
CDR3 protein: CATSRDFSGLAGFSYEQYF
CDR3 DNA: TGTGCCACCAGCAGAGATTTCTCTGGACTAGCGGGATTTTCCTACGAGCAGTACTTC

D gene: TRBD1
clone size: -
J gene: TRBJ2-7
CDR3 length: 15
V gene: TRBV7-9
CDR3 protein: CASSFARTGAYEQYF
CDR3 DNA: TGTGCCAGCAGCTTTGCGCGGACAGGGGCCTACGAGCAGTACTTC

D gene: TRBD2
clone size: once
J gene: TRBJ2-1
CDR3 length: 13
V gene: TRBV29-1
CDR3 protein: CSVEGLAGNEQFF
CDR3 DNA: TGCAGCGTTGAAGGACTAGCGGGGAATGAGCAGTTCTTC

D gene: TRBD2
clone size: -
J gene: TRBJ2-3
CDR3 length: 11
V gene: TRBV29-1
CDR3 protein: CGGREADTQYF
CDR3 DNA: TGCGGAGGGCGGGAGGCGGATACGCAGTATTTT

D gene: -
clone size: once
J gene: TRBJ2-1
CDR3 length: 18
V gene: TRBV28
CDR3 protein: CASSGGLHGSYNYNEQFF
CDR3 DNA: TGTGCCAGCAGTGGGGGCCTCCATGGGAGTTATAACTACAATGAGCAGTTCTTC

D gene: -
clone size: -
J gene: TRBJ2-5
CDR3 length: 11
V gene: TRBV5-5
CDR3 protein: CASNAGETQYF
CDR3 DNA: TGTGCCAGCAACGCGGGGGAGACCCAGTACTTC

D gene: TRBD2
clone size: -
J gene: TRBJ2-7
CDR3 length: 15
V gene: TRBV28
CDR3 protein: CASSLGAGGLHEQYF
CDR3 DNA: TGTGCCAGCAGTTTAGGAGCGGGAGGGCTCCACGAGCAGTACTTC

D gene: TRBD1
clone size: -
J gene: TRBJ1-5
CDR3 length: 14
V gene: TRBV6-1
CDR3 protein: CASSSGTGSQPQHF
CDR3 DNA: TGTGCCAGCAGTTCCGGGACAGGTAGTCAGCCCCAGCATTTT

D gene: TRBD1
clone size: -
J gene: TRBJ2-5
CDR3 length: 15
V gene: TRBV28
CDR3 protein: CASSPQTGTQETQYF
CDR3 DNA: TGTGCCAGCAGTCCTCAGACAGGGACCCAAGAGACCCAGTACTTC

D gene: TRBD2
clone size: -
J gene: TRBJ2-1
CDR3 length: 14
V gene: TRBV28
CDR3 protein: CASSSFGLALEQFF
CDR3 DNA: TGTGCCAGCAGTTCCTTTGGACTAGCCCTTGAGCAGTTCTTC

D gene: -
clone size: once
J gene: TRBJ1-1
CDR3 length: 14
V gene: TRBV2
CDR3 protein: CASRRGSSGTEAFF
CDR3 DNA: TGTGCCAGCAGGAGAGGCAGTTCTGGCACTGAAGCTTTCTTT

D gene: -
clone size: -
J gene: TRBJ2-7
CDR3 length: 15
V gene: TRBV10-1
CDR3 protein: CASSEPGFDSYEQYF
CDR3 DNA: TGCGCCAGCAGTGAGCCCGGGTTCGACTCCTACGAGCAGTACTTC

D gene: TRBD2
clone size: -
J gene: TRBJ2-1
CDR3 length: 16
V gene: TRBV5-3
CDR3 protein: CARSRGGLAGGNEQFF
CDR3 DNA: TGTGCCAGAAGCCGCGGGGGACTAGCGGGGGGCAATGAGCAGTTCTTC

D gene: -
clone size: -
J gene: TRBJ1-5
CDR3 length: 11
V gene: TRBV6-1
CDR3 protein: CASGTGQPQHF
CDR3 DNA: TGTGCCAGCGGAACAGGTCAGCCCCAGCATTTT

D gene: -
clone size: -
J gene: TRBJ1-2
CDR3 length: 13
V gene: TRBV19
CDR3 protein: CASSFRVSYGYTF
CDR3 DNA: TGTGCCAGTAGTTTCAGGGTTAGCTATGGCTACACCTTC

D gene: TRBD1
clone size: -
J gene: TRBJ2-1
CDR3 length: 15
V gene: TRBV19
CDR3 protein: CASSPDRSSYNEQFF
CDR3 DNA: TGTGCCAGTAGTCCGGACAGGAGCTCCTACAATGAGCAGTTCTTC

D gene: -
clone size: -
J gene: TRBJ1-6
CDR3 length: 13
V gene: TRBV5-6
CDR3 protein: CASRNAGVSPLHF
CDR3 DNA: TGTGCCAGCAGAAATGCGGGGGTTTCACCCCTCCACTTT

D gene: TRBD2
clone size: -
J gene: TRBJ2-1
CDR3 length: 15
V gene: TRBV2
CDR3 protein: CASRRTSGSYNEQFF
CDR3 DNA: TGTGCCAGCAGGAGGACTAGCGGGAGCTACAATGAGCAGTTCTTC

D gene: -
clone size: -
J gene: TRBJ1-5
CDR3 length: 15
V gene: TRBV21-1
CDR3 protein: CASSKVAGFNQPQHF
CDR3 DNA: TGTGCCAGCAGCAAAGTGGCAGGGTTCAATCAGCCCCAGCATTTT

D gene: TRBD2
clone size: -
J gene: TRBJ2-7
CDR3 length: 19
V gene: TRBV4-2
CDR3 protein: CASSRTPGLAGVGFYEQYF
CDR3 DNA: TGTGCCAGCAGCCGAACTCCGGGACTAGCGGGAGTGGGTTTTTACGAGCAGTACTTC

D gene: -
clone size: -
J gene: TRBJ1-1
CDR3 length: 13
V gene: TRBV6-5
CDR3 protein: CASSYFTNTEAFF
CDR3 DNA: TGTGCCAGCAGTTACTTCACAAACACTGAAGCTTTCTTT

D gene: TRBD1
clone size: -
J gene: TRBJ2-5
CDR3 length: 15
V gene: TRBV13
CDR3 protein: CASRSGTGARETQYF
CDR3 DNA: TGTGCCAGCAGGTCAGGGACAGGGGCTAGGGAGACCCAGTACTTC

D gene: TRBD1
clone size: -
J gene: TRBJ1-5
CDR3 length: 14
V gene: TRBV6-5
CDR3 protein: CASREGASNQPQHF
CDR3 DNA: TGTGCCAGCAGAGAGGGGGCAAGCAATCAGCCCCAGCATTTT

D gene: TRBD2
clone size: few
J gene: TRBJ2-1
CDR3 length: 16
V gene: TRBV19
CDR3 protein: CASSIPGLAGANEQFF
CDR3 DNA: TGTGCCAGTAGTATTCCGGGACTAGCGGGAGCGAATGAGCAGTTCTTC

D gene: -
clone size: -
J gene: TRBJ2-3
CDR3 length: 15
V gene: TRBV2
CDR3 protein: CASIRGGTYTDTQYF
CDR3 DNA: TGTGCCAGCATCCGAGGCGGGACCTACACAGATACGCAGTATTTT

D gene: TRBD2
clone size: -
J gene: TRBJ2-5
CDR3 length: 13
V gene: TRBV7-2
CDR3 protein: CASSLGGRGSQYF
CDR3 DNA: TGTGCCAGCAGCTTAGGTGGGAGGGGAAGCCAGTACTTC

D gene: -
clone size: -
J gene: TRBJ2-2
CDR3 length: 12
V gene: TRBV29-1
CDR3 protein: CSVEGGHGELFF
CDR3 DNA: TGCAGCGTTGAAGGAGGGCACGGGGAGCTGTTTTTT

D gene: -
clone size: -
J gene: TRBJ2-7
CDR3 length: 13
V gene: TRBV5-1
CDR3 protein: CASSSRIEYEQYF
CDR3 DNA: TGCGCCAGCAGCTCTAGAATTGAATACGAGCAGTACTTC

D gene: -
clone size: few
J gene: TRBJ2-1
CDR3 length: 12
V gene: TRBV7-8
CDR3 protein: CASSLWSNEQFF
CDR3 DNA: TGTGCCAGCAGCTTATGGAGCAATGAGCAGTTCTTC

D gene: -
clone size: -
J gene: TRBJ2-7
CDR3 length: 13
V gene: TRBV5-5
CDR3 protein: CASSLVPSYEQYF
CDR3 DNA: TGTGCCAGCAGCTTGGTCCCGTCCTACGAGCAGTACTTC

D gene: -
clone size: -
J gene: TRBJ2-1
CDR3 length: 15
V gene: TRBV5-5
CDR3 protein: CASSLQGRSYNEQFF
CDR3 DNA: TGTGCCAGCAGCCTACAGGGGAGGTCCTACAATGAGCAGTTCTTC

D gene: -
clone size: -
J gene: TRBJ1-1
CDR3 length: 15
V gene: TRBV9
CDR3 protein: CASSTSSRGATEAFF
CDR3 DNA: TGTGCCAGCAGCACCAGCTCCAGGGGCGCGACTGAAGCTTTCTTT

D gene: -
clone size: -
J gene: TRBJ1-4
CDR3 length: 19
V gene: TRBV19
CDR3 protein: CASTLQRGIIKSTNEKLFF
CDR3 DNA: TGTGCCAGTACCCTGCAAAGAGGAATAATAAAGTCAACTAATGAAAAACTGTTTTTT

D gene: TRBD2
clone size: -
J gene: TRBJ2-1
CDR3 length: 19
V gene: TRBV11-1
CDR3 protein: CASSLVSGRGLVEFNEQFF
CDR3 DNA: TGTGCCAGCAGCTTAGTTAGTGGGCGGGGACTAGTGGAATTCAATGAGCAGTTCTTC

D gene: TRBD2
clone size: -
J gene: TRBJ2-7
CDR3 length: 18
V gene: TRBV6-8
CDR3 protein: CASKPVLVGGPMRNEQYF
CDR3 DNA: TGTGCCAGCAAACCCGTTCTGGTGGGAGGGCCGATGAGGAACGAGCAGTACTTC

D gene: TRBD1
clone size: -
J gene: TRBJ2-1
CDR3 length: 16
V gene: TRBV15
CDR3 protein: CATSILLTGTYNEQFF
CDR3 DNA: TGTGCCACCAGCATCCTCTTGACAGGGACCTACAATGAGCAGTTCTTC

D gene: -
clone size: few
J gene: TRBJ2-3
CDR3 length: 16
V gene: TRBV19
CDR3 protein: CASSIAFSRGGDTQYF
CDR3 DNA: TGTGCCAGTAGTATAGCCTTCTCGAGGGGGGGAGATACGCAGTATTTT

D gene: TRBD1
clone size: once
J gene: TRBJ2-7
CDR3 length: 14
V gene: TRBV5-1
CDR3 protein: CASSVTGSSYEQYF
CDR3 DNA: TGCGCCAGCAGCGTGACAGGGAGCTCCTACGAGCAGTACTTC

D gene: -
clone size: -
J gene: TRBJ2-2
CDR3 length: 15
V gene: TRBV27
CDR3 protein: CASNHAQGRTGELFF
CDR3 DNA: TGTGCCAGCAATCATGCCCAGGGGCGGACCGGGGAGCTGTTTTTT

D gene: TRBD1
clone size: -
J gene: TRBJ2-1
CDR3 length: 15
V gene: TRBV5-1
CDR3 protein: CASSPDRGLVNEQFF
CDR3 DNA: TGCGCCAGCAGTCCAGACAGGGGTTTGGTTAATGAGCAGTTCTTC

D gene: TRBD2
clone size: few
J gene: TRBJ2-1
CDR3 length: 15
V gene: TRBV19
CDR3 protein: CASSPGLAGESEQFF
CDR3 DNA: TGTGCCAGTAGCCCGGGGCTAGCGGGAGAGAGTGAGCAGTTCTTC

D gene: TRBD2
clone size: few
J gene: TRBJ2-3
CDR3 length: 14
V gene: TRBV6-4
CDR3 protein: CASSEAGGTDTQYF
CDR3 DNA: TGTGCCAGCAGTGAAGCGGGAGGCACAGATACGCAGTATTTT

D gene: -
clone size: -
J gene: TRBJ2-1
CDR3 length: 11
V gene: TRBV28
CDR3 protein: CASSRGNEQFF
CDR3 DNA: TGTGCCAGCAGTCGGGGCAATGAGCAGTTCTTC

D gene: TRBD2
clone size: once
J gene: TRBJ2-2
CDR3 length: 16
V gene: TRBV19
CDR3 protein: CASSNRLARNTGELFF
CDR3 DNA: TGTGCCAGTAGTAATCGACTAGCGAGGAACACCGGGGAGCTGTTTTTT

D gene: -
clone size: -
J gene: TRBJ2-3
CDR3 length: 14
V gene: TRBV10-1
CDR3 protein: CASSDSGVTDTQYF
CDR3 DNA: TGCGCCAGCAGTGATTCCGGGGTGACAGATACGCAGTATTTT

D gene: TRBD2
clone size: -
J gene: TRBJ2-3
CDR3 length: 15
V gene: TRBV19
CDR3 protein: CASSRLAGSTDTQYF
CDR3 DNA: TGTGCCAGTAGTAGGCTAGCGGGTAGCACAGATACGCAGTATTTT

D gene: TRBD2
clone size: -
J gene: TRBJ2-5
CDR3 length: 17
V gene: TRBV2
CDR3 protein: CASSGGIGLAGEQTQYF
CDR3 DNA: TGTGCCAGCAGTGGGGGGATCGGACTAGCGGGAGAACAGACCCAGTACTTC

D gene: TRBD2
clone size: -
J gene: TRBJ2-3
CDR3 length: 13
V gene: TRBV7-7
CDR3 protein: CASSPTSADTQYF
CDR3 DNA: TGTGCCAGCAGCCCGACTAGCGCAGATACGCAGTATTTT

D gene: TRBD1
clone size: -
J gene: TRBJ2-7
CDR3 length: 14
V gene: TRBV7-9
CDR3 protein: CASSSGTGGYEQYF
CDR3 DNA: TGTGCCAGCAGCTCCGGGACAGGGGGCTACGAGCAGTACTTC

D gene: -
clone size: -
J gene: TRBJ2-7
CDR3 length: 13
V gene: TRBV5-5
CDR3 protein: CASTKWGTHEQYF
CDR3 DNA: TGTGCCAGCACCAAATGGGGGACTCACGAGCAGTACTTC

D gene: -
clone size: -
J gene: TRBJ2-7
CDR3 length: 14
V gene: TRBV7-9
CDR3 protein: CASEGSKEFYEQYF
CDR3 DNA: TGTGCCAGCGAGGGTTCCAAGGAGTTCTACGAGCAGTACTTC

D gene: -
clone size: -
J gene: TRBJ2-7
CDR3 length: 14
V gene: TRBV7-9
CDR3 protein: CASSIAQAPYEQYF
CDR3 DNA: TGTGCCAGCAGCATAGCTCAGGCCCCCTACGAGCAGTACTTC

D gene: -
clone size: -
J gene: TRBJ2-5
CDR3 length: 17
V gene: TRBV28
CDR3 protein: CASSLGAGTSNQETQYF
CDR3 DNA: TGTGCCAGCAGTTTGGGGGCCGGGACGTCAAACCAAGAGACCCAGTACTTC

D gene: -
clone size: -
J gene: TRBJ1-2
CDR3 length: 15
V gene: TRBV15
CDR3 protein: CATSRDRGRGNGYTF
CDR3 DNA: TGTGCCACCAGCAGAGATAGGGGCAGGGGAAATGGCTACACCTTC

D gene: TRBD1
clone size: few
J gene: TRBJ1-3
CDR3 length: 14
V gene: TRBV12-5
CDR3 protein: CASGPGQGGNTIYF
CDR3 DNA: TGTGCTAGTGGTCCGGGACAGGGAGGAAACACCATATATTTT

D gene: -
clone size: once
J gene: TRBJ2-7
CDR3 length: 12
V gene: TRBV29-1
CDR3 protein: CSVVSGTYEQYF
CDR3 DNA: TGCAGCGTTGTTTCAGGGACCTACGAGCAGTACTTC